Reported below is one T cell receptor beta chain. TCRdb's copy holds only in-frame clones and misses some; the assay was immunoSEQ multiplex PCR. Of about 180,000 clones in the sample, roughly 92% were seen once. These data belong to a study of control samples from healthy donors and cancer patients. The CDR3 spans 14 residues. V was clipped by 7 bases and J by 3 bases, with 14 bases between them. The germline V gene encodes CDR1 MNHEY and CDR2 SMNVEV (reference sequence). The sequenced sample consisted of blood. The receptor was isolated from a man aged 25 to 40 in good health. The chain uses TRBV27 and TRBJ2-3; no definite D call. CDR3 in DNA: TGTGCCAGCATTCAGGCCGGTGGTACAGATACGCAGTATTTT. Translated: CASIQAGGTDTQYF.